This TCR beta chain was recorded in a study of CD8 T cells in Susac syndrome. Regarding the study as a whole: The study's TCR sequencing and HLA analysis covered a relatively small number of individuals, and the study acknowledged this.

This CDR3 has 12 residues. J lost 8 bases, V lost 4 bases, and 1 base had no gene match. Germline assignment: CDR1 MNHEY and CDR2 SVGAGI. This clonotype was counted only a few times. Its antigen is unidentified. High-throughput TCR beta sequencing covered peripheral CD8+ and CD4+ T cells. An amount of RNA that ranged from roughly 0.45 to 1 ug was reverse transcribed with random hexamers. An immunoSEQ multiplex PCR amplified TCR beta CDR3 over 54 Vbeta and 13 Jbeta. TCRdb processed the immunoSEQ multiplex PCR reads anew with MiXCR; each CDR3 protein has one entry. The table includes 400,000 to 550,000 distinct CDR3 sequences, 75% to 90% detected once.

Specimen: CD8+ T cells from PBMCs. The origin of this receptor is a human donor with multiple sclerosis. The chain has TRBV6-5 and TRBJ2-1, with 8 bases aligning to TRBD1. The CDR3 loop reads CASSSTGDEQFF. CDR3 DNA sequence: TGTGCCAGCAGTTCGACAGGGGATGAGCAGTTCTTC.